The clone carrying this T cell receptor (beta chain) has at least ten counts. Its antigen is undetermined. This entry belongs to a study of metastatic and nonmetastatic thyroid tumors. About the research overall: Repertoire comparisons spanned blood and tumor or nodule tissue from malignant and benign thyroid patients. Study-wide findings and caveats: In blood and tumor, TCR beta diversity was reportedly significantly higher in malignant thyroid tumors than in benign nodules.

Patients had received no treatment of any kind before thyroid surgery. The CDR3 runs 14 residues. The J segment lost 7 bases and the V segment lost 6 bases, leaving 14 bases of the junction unmatched. CDR1 is DFQATT, CDR2 SNEGSKA, per germline (reference sequence). Authors' analysis steps: Building a distant-metastasis classifier for papillary thyroid cancer drew on CDR3 differences across clinicopathological groups. TCRdb re-called clones via MiXCR from the PCR reads. TCRdb, rather than the study authors, made the V and J calls. This table holds tens of thousands of clones, approximately 15% found once.

The V and J genes are TRBV20-1 and TRBJ2-5; 7 nucleotides agree with TRBD1. This clonotype was obtained from a female donor with papillary thyroid cancer or a benign thyroid nodule (not recorded which). Some clones in this sample may be carry-over from other donors' samples. Specimen: tumor tissue. The DNA of the CDR3 is TGCAGTGCGCCGGGACAGTCTAAAGAGATGACCCAGTACTTC. Its translation: CSAPGQSKEMTQYF.